This T cell receptor (beta chain) was found in a study of T-cell memory formation after mild COVID-19. This clonotype was picked up many times. TCRdb reprocessed the 5' RACE reads via MiXCR and lists one record per CDR3 protein. Of some 280,000 distinct CDR3 sequences in the sample, around 15% were seen once. CDR1 SGHTA and CDR2 FQGNSA come from the germline V gene. V was trimmed by 1 base and J by 3 bases, leaving 10 bases between them. The CDR3 is 15 residues long. The gene calls are TRBV7-2 and TRBJ2-1, with D perhaps being TRBD1 or TRBD2 (5 bases each). The TCR was taken from a man younger than 35 who had mild COVID-19 (a few samples of this study predate the infection). Cell type and time point are not known. Sequencing was carried out using PBMCs or a T cell subset sorted from them (not recorded which). DNA of the CDR3: TGTGCCAGCAGCTTAGATTGGGGGAACTACAATGAGCAGTTCTTC. This gives the protein CASSLDWGNYNEQFF. Using reference TRBV7-2 and TRBJ2-1 for the parts outside the CDR3, the full variable domain is GAGVSQSPSNKVTEKGKDVELRCDPISGHTALYWYRQSLGQGLEFLIYFQGNSAPDKSGLPSDRFSAERTGGSVSTLTIQRTQQEDSAVYLCASSLDWGNYNEQFFGPGTRLTVL.